This is a list of T cell receptor beta chains from one sample in a study of post-analysis software for immune sequencing data. TCRdb reprocessed the PCR reads via MiXCR and lists one record per CDR3 protein. The repertoire includes approximately 360,000 distinct CDR3 sequences, roughly 38% of them detected once, and around an eighth sits in the top ten. Material for sequencing was blood. Receptors were obtained from a girl aged 5 to 17 with multiple sclerosis. The CDR3 runs from the conserved cysteine through the conserved F or W. Fields, in order: V gene, clone size, D gene, J gene, CDR3 DNA, CDR3 protein. A D gene is named only where the DNA matches it firmly. Where a row states a size, it is once, few, many or the class of an expanded clone; other rows omit it.

V: TRBV3-1; size: few; D: NA; J: TRBJ2-7; DNA: TGTGCCAGCAGCCAAGGAGCGCCGGGCGAGCAGTACTTC; CDR3: CASSQGAPGEQYF
V: TRBV9; size: NA; D: TRBD1; J: TRBJ2-7; DNA: TGTGCCAGCAGCTTATCGTCGGGACAGGGCTACGAGCAGTACTTC; CDR3: CASSLSSGQGYEQYF
V: TRBV18; size: NA; D: TRBD1; J: TRBJ2-5; DNA: TGTGCCAGCTCACCTTTAGGGGGCGCGGAGACCCAGTACTTC; CDR3: CASSPLGGAETQYF
V: TRBV2; size: once; D: NA; J: TRBJ1-1; DNA: TGTGCCAGCAGTGTAGTGGTGCGAGGCACTGAAGCTTTCTTT; CDR3: CASSVVVRGTEAFF
V: TRBV12-3/TRBV12-4; size: few; D: TRBD1; J: TRBJ2-4; DNA: TGTGCCAGCAGTTTACAGGGGGTTAGGAACATTCAGTACTTC; CDR3: CASSLQGVRNIQYF
V: TRBV5-1; size: few; D: TRBD1; J: TRBJ2-1; DNA: TGCGCCAGCAGCTTGGGTCAGGGGGCGGATGAGCAGTTCTTC; CDR3: CASSLGQGADEQFF
V: TRBV20-1; size: NA; D: NA; J: TRBJ2-7; DNA: TGCAGTGCCGAGCCCCTCGGGATCTACGAGCAGTACTTC; CDR3: CSAEPLGIYEQYF
V: TRBV7-9; size: once; D: TRBD2; J: TRBJ2-1; DNA: TGTGCCAGCAGCTCCCTTTTAGCGGGGGTCGACAATGAGCAGTTCTTC; CDR3: CASSSLLAGVDNEQFF
V: TRBV12-3/TRBV12-4; size: few; D: NA; J: TRBJ1-1; DNA: TGTGCCAGCAGTCCCCGACCGAACACTGAAGCTTTCTTT; CDR3: CASSPRPNTEAFF
V: TRBV7-9; size: NA; D: TRBD1; J: TRBJ2-7; DNA: TGTGCCAGCACCCCGGGACAGGGAGAGCAGTACTTC; CDR3: CASTPGQGEQYF
V: TRBV6-6; size: once; D: TRBD1; J: TRBJ1-5; DNA: TGTGCCAGCAGTACCGCACAGGGGGCAGGACAGCCCCAGCATTTT; CDR3: CASSTAQGAGQPQHF
V: TRBV20-1; size: few; D: NA; J: TRBJ2-3; DNA: TGCAGTGCTAGGCTTTTCACAGATACGCAGTATTTT; CDR3: CSARLFTDTQYF
V: TRBV7-3; size: few; D: NA; J: TRBJ2-4; DNA: TGTGCCAGCAGCTTTGGGGGTAGAGACATTCAGTACTTC; CDR3: CASSFGGRDIQYF
V: TRBV20-1; size: NA; D: NA; J: TRBJ2-1; DNA: TGCAGTGCTAGAAACAGGCTGCCTTGGTCGGAGCAGTTCTTC; CDR3: CSARNRLPWSEQFF
V: TRBV7-9; size: NA; D: TRBD2; J: TRBJ2-5; DNA: TGTGCCAGCAGCCCACCCCACGGACTAGCGGGGGCGACCCAGTACTTC; CDR3: CASSPPHGLAGATQYF
V: TRBV2; size: NA; D: TRBD1; J: TRBJ1-2; DNA: TGTGCCAGCGATGAACAGGGGGAAAACTATGGCTACACCTTC; CDR3: CASDEQGENYGYTF
V: TRBV6-5; size: once; D: NA; J: TRBJ2-7; DNA: TGTGCCAGCAGTTACTCCTCCGGGGGGCACAATGAGCAGTACTTC; CDR3: CASSYSSGGHNEQYF
V: TRBV5-6; size: once; D: NA; J: TRBJ1-1; DNA: TGTGCCAGCAGCTTGGGAGGGCGGCTAGAGGACACTGAAGCTTTCTTT; CDR3: CASSLGGRLEDTEAFF
V: TRBV6-1; size: few; D: NA; J: TRBJ2-7; DNA: TGTGCCAGCAGTGCTCCGGACCCTTCCTACGAGCAGTACTTC; CDR3: CASSAPDPSYEQYF
V: TRBV12-3/TRBV12-4; size: NA; D: NA; J: TRBJ1-4; DNA: TGTGCCAGCAGTTTGGCGTTGCAACGTGAAAAACTGTTTTTT; CDR3: CASSLALQREKLFF
V: TRBV4-2; size: NA; D: NA; J: TRBJ2-6; DNA: TGTGCCAGCAGCCAAAACACCGCCCGCTCTGGGGCCAACGTCCTGACTTTC; CDR3: CASSQNTARSGANVLTF
V: TRBV4-3; size: few; D: TRBD2; J: TRBJ2-1; DNA: TGCGCCAGCAGCAATAGCCAGCGGGGGGGCATTGATGAGCAGTTCTTC; CDR3: CASSNSQRGGIDEQFF
V: TRBV7-2; size: many; D: TRBD1; J: TRBJ2-7; DNA: TGTGCCAGCAGCCCGACGGTTGGACAGGGGTACGAGCAGTACTTC; CDR3: CASSPTVGQGYEQYF
V: TRBV20-1; size: NA; D: TRBD2; J: TRBJ2-1; DNA: TGCAGTGCTGGAGGGGTGGGACTAGCGGGGGAGGAGAATGAGCAGTTCTTC; CDR3: CSAGGVGLAGEENEQFF
V: TRBV20-1; size: few; D: NA; J: TRBJ2-5; DNA: TGCAGTGCTAGAGATCACGGAGGAGTCCGAGAGACCCAGTACTTC; CDR3: CSARDHGGVRETQYF
V: TRBV7-2; size: few; D: NA; J: TRBJ2-3; DNA: TGTGCCAGCAGCTTAGGGACTGGCTCAGCAGATACGCAGTATTTT; CDR3: CASSLGTGSADTQYF
V: TRBV20-1; size: few; D: NA; J: TRBJ2-5; DNA: TGCAGTGCTAGCCGGGACGCCCAAGAGACCCAGTACTTC; CDR3: CSASRDAQETQYF
V: TRBV5-1; size: NA; D: NA; J: TRBJ2-1; DNA: TGCGCCAGCGGCTTGGTAGGGGGCTACAATGAGCAGTTCTTC; CDR3: CASGLVGGYNEQFF
V: TRBV4-1; size: NA; D: TRBD1; J: TRBJ2-7; DNA: TGCGCCAGCAGCCACCCTCCGGGACAGGGTAAAGAGCAGTACTTC; CDR3: CASSHPPGQGKEQYF
V: TRBV12-3/TRBV12-4; size: few; D: NA; J: TRBJ2-5; DNA: TGTGCCAGCAGTTTTATTGAGACCCAGTACTTC; CDR3: CASSFIETQYF
V: TRBV10-3; size: NA; D: NA; J: TRBJ1-2; DNA: TGTGCCATCAGTGAGGGAGAGGACGGTGGGGACGGCTACACCTTC; CDR3: CAISEGEDGGDGYTF
V: TRBV7-8; size: few; D: TRBD1; J: TRBJ2-4; DNA: TGTGCCAGCAGCTTCATCGGGGACAGGACCGATCAGTACTTC; CDR3: CASSFIGDRTDQYF
V: TRBV4-1; size: NA; D: NA; J: TRBJ1-6; DNA: TGCGCCAGCAGCCCAGTCGGCTCACCCCTCCACTTT; CDR3: CASSPVGSPLHF
V: TRBV3-1; size: NA; D: NA; J: TRBJ1-6; DNA: TGTGCCAGCAGCGGAGAGGGGCGGGATAATTCACCCCTCCACTTT; CDR3: CASSGEGRDNSPLHF
V: TRBV7-2; size: NA; D: TRBD1; J: TRBJ1-5; DNA: TGTGCCAGCAGCCCTAGGGGGCAGGGGGCAGGGCAGCCCCAGCATTTT; CDR3: CASSPRGQGAGQPQHF
V: TRBV20-1; size: NA; D: TRBD1; J: TRBJ1-3; DNA: TGCAGTGCTCGACGCGCAGGGGGGGTTGGAAACACCATATATTTT; CDR3: CSARRAGGVGNTIYF
V: TRBV12-3/TRBV12-4; size: once; D: TRBD1; J: TRBJ1-2; DNA: TGTGCCAGCAGTTTGGGAGGGGGCCGCAGAACCCCATATGGCTACACCTTC; CDR3: CASSLGGGRRTPYGYTF
V: TRBV20-1; size: NA; D: NA; J: TRBJ1-5; DNA: TGCAGTGCTAGAGGGTCAGGGGCTCGTTATAGCAATCAGCCCCAGCATTTT; CDR3: CSARGSGARYSNQPQHF
V: TRBV6-2/TRBV6-3; size: few; D: TRBD1; J: TRBJ2-5; DNA: TGTGCCAGCAGACAGGGGAATGAGGAGACCCAGTACTTC; CDR3: CASRQGNEETQYF
V: TRBV12-3/TRBV12-4; size: few; D: TRBD1; J: TRBJ1-5; DNA: TGTGCCAGCAGTGCACACCAGGGGGCCCAGCAGCCCCAGCATTTT; CDR3: CASSAHQGAQQPQHF
V: TRBV6-6; size: few; D: NA; J: TRBJ1-2; DNA: TGTGCCAGCAGTGCCGCGGGGGGCGCAGCCTATGGCTACACCTTC; CDR3: CASSAAGGAAYGYTF
V: TRBV4-1; size: few; D: NA; J: TRBJ1-2; DNA: TGCGCCAGCAGCCAAGACCCCATTGGCGTCTATGGCTACACCTTC; CDR3: CASSQDPIGVYGYTF
V: TRBV12-3/TRBV12-4; size: NA; D: TRBD1; J: TRBJ2-7; DNA: TGTGCCAGCAGCCCTACTCAGGGGGACTACGAGCAGTACTTC; CDR3: CASSPTQGDYEQYF
V: TRBV9; size: NA; D: NA; J: TRBJ2-2; DNA: TGTGCCAGCAGCGTCGCAGGAAGAGCCGGGGAGCTGTTTTTT; CDR3: CASSVAGRAGELFF
V: TRBV20-1; size: NA; D: TRBD1; J: TRBJ2-7; DNA: TGCAGTGCTAGAAACCTGGGGCGGACAGGCGCCCCCGACGAGCAGTACTTC; CDR3: CSARNLGRTGAPDEQYF
V: TRBV3-1; size: NA; D: TRBD2; J: TRBJ2-3; DNA: TGTGCCAGCAGCCAAGGCAATAGCGGGGGAGCAGATACGCAGTATTTT; CDR3: CASSQGNSGGADTQYF
V: TRBV7-2; size: few; D: NA; J: TRBJ2-1; DNA: TGTGCCAGCAGCTTAGCGGGGCCGTTGAATGAGCAGTTCTTC; CDR3: CASSLAGPLNEQFF
V: TRBV5-1; size: many; D: NA; J: TRBJ2-7; DNA: TGCGCCAGCAGCTTGGAAGGGGGCGAGCAGTACTTC; CDR3: CASSLEGGEQYF
V: TRBV29-1; size: few; D: TRBD1; J: TRBJ1-1; DNA: TGCAGCGTGAACCGGGACAGGGGAGGGACTGAAGCTTTCTTT; CDR3: CSVNRDRGGTEAFF
V: TRBV12-3/TRBV12-4; size: NA; D: NA; J: TRBJ2-7; DNA: TGTGCCAGCAGTTTAAATGGATTGGTGTCCTACGAGCAGTACTTC; CDR3: CASSLNGLVSYEQYF
V: TRBV20-1; size: NA; D: NA; J: TRBJ1-1; DNA: TGCAGTGCTCGCCAGGGGAGGGACACTGAAGCTTTCTTT; CDR3: CSARQGRDTEAFF
V: TRBV11-2; size: NA; D: NA; J: TRBJ2-1; DNA: TGTGCCAGCAGGATGGGGAATTACAATGAGCAGTTCTTC; CDR3: CASRMGNYNEQFF
V: TRBV4-1; size: NA; D: NA; J: TRBJ1-2; DNA: TGCGCCAGCAGCCAAGACGTCAATGGATACGGCTACACCTTC; CDR3: CASSQDVNGYGYTF
V: TRBV5-1; size: NA; D: TRBD2; J: TRBJ2-1; DNA: TGCGCCAGCAGCTTGGAAGCGGGGGGGCTTCCCTACAATGAGCAGTTCTTC; CDR3: CASSLEAGGLPYNEQFF
V: TRBV10-3; size: NA; D: NA; J: TRBJ2-1; DNA: TGTGCCACCAGTGAGGACGGGACGAGCTCCTACAATGAGCAGTTCTTC; CDR3: CATSEDGTSSYNEQFF
V: TRBV12-3/TRBV12-4; size: NA; D: TRBD1; J: TRBJ2-1; DNA: TGTGCCAGCAGGTTGCACGGACAGGGCTATGAGCAGTTCTTC; CDR3: CASRLHGQGYEQFF
V: TRBV12-3/TRBV12-4; size: few; D: NA; J: TRBJ1-2; DNA: TGTGCCAGCACCCAACACGATTTCTATGAAGGCTACACCTTC; CDR3: CASTQHDFYEGYTF
V: TRBV27; size: few; D: TRBD2; J: TRBJ2-7; DNA: TGTGCCAGCGCAGTCGGGGGGGGCTCCTACGAGCAGTACTTC; CDR3: CASAVGGGSYEQYF